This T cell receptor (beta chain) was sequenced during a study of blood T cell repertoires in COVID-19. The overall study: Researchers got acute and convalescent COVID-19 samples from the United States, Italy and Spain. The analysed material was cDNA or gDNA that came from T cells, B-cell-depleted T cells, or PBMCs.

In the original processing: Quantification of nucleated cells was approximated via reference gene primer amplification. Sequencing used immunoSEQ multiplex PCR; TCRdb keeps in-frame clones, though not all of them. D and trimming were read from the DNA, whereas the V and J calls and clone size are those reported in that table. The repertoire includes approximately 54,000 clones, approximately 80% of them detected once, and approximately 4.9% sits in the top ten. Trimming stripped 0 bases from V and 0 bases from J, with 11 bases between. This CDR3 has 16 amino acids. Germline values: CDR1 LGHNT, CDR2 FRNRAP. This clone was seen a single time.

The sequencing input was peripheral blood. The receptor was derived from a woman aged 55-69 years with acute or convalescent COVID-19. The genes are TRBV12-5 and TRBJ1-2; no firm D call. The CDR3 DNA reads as TGTGCTAGTGGTTTGGTAACCGGGAAGGCTAACTATGGCTACACCTTC. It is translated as CASGLVTGKANYGYTF.